Sequencing of this T cell receptor (beta chain) was carried out in a study of cytomegalovirus exposure and HLA in healthy donors. Per germline, CDR1 MNHEY and CDR2 SVGAGI. There are 14 residues in the CDR3. Deletions cut 2 bases from V and 3 bases from J, with 10 bases between. It was with 60 Vbeta and 13 Jbeta primers that the PCR ran. This table comes from immunoSEQ multiplex PCR, and its TCRdb copy is limited to in-frame clones, with some not included. The table shows some 180,000 clones, with about 82% occurring only once. The sample taken for sequencing was PBMCs. This chain uses TRBV6-5 with TRBJ1-2, with a weak D call TRBD1 (6 bases). This receptor was identified in a man between 18 and 35 years old in good health and CMV-seronegative. DNA of the CDR3: TGTGCCAGCAGTTACACCGCAGGGGACTATGGCTACACCTTC. Protein sequence: CASSYTAGDYGYTF.